This TCR beta chain was identified during a study of CD8 T cells in ankylosing spondylitis. General study findings and limits: The study looked at matched synovial fluid samples from ankylosing spondylitis patients. Disease-linked clones were reported to be significantly enriched there. Some motif variants were previously reported in reactive arthritis synovial fluid and blood.

Per the germline V gene, CDR1 is GTSNPN and CDR2 is SVGIG (reference sequence). The CDR3 has 14 amino acids. As concerns this clonotype: Its antigen remains unidentified. The junction shows a germline mismatch at one end, possibly a read error.

TCRdb fed the 5' RACE reads into MiXCR, producing one record per CDR3 protein. Among 300,000 to 400,000 distinct CDR3 sequences listed, roughly 14% were seen once. This TCR came from a male donor with ankylosing spondylitis or in good health (not recorded which). The chain recombines TRBV30 with TRBJ2-5; D is perhaps TRBD2 (7 bases). Material for sequencing was blood, either unsorted or a sorted T cell fraction (not recorded which). The CDR3 DNA reads TGTGCCCGGAGGGGGGGCGGGGGCCAAGAGACCCAGTACTTC. This translates into CARRGGGGQETQYF.